This T cell receptor beta chain is drawn from a study of blood T cell repertoires in COVID-19. Study details: The United States, Italy and Spain were the sources of the acute and convalescent COVID-19 samples.

Using immunoSEQ multiplex PCR, the repertoire was profiled, and TCRdb retains in-frame clones only, with some absent. Among some 300,000 clones listed, just under 85% were seen once. Sequences were obtained from peripheral blood. The sequence was obtained from a woman aged 45-65 years with active or convalescent COVID-19.

The CDR3 is CASSVGPLGLAGTGELFF. CDR3 coding DNA: TGTGCCAGCAGCGTAGGCCCACTCGGACTAGCGGGCACCGGGGAGCTGTTTTTT. V usage is TRBV9 and J usage is TRBJ2-2, with TRBD2 matching 11 bases. V dropped 0 bases and J dropped 4; count of bases not matched to a gene: 8. This CDR3 contains 18 residues. Germline-derived CDR1 and CDR2 are SGDLS and YYNGEE.